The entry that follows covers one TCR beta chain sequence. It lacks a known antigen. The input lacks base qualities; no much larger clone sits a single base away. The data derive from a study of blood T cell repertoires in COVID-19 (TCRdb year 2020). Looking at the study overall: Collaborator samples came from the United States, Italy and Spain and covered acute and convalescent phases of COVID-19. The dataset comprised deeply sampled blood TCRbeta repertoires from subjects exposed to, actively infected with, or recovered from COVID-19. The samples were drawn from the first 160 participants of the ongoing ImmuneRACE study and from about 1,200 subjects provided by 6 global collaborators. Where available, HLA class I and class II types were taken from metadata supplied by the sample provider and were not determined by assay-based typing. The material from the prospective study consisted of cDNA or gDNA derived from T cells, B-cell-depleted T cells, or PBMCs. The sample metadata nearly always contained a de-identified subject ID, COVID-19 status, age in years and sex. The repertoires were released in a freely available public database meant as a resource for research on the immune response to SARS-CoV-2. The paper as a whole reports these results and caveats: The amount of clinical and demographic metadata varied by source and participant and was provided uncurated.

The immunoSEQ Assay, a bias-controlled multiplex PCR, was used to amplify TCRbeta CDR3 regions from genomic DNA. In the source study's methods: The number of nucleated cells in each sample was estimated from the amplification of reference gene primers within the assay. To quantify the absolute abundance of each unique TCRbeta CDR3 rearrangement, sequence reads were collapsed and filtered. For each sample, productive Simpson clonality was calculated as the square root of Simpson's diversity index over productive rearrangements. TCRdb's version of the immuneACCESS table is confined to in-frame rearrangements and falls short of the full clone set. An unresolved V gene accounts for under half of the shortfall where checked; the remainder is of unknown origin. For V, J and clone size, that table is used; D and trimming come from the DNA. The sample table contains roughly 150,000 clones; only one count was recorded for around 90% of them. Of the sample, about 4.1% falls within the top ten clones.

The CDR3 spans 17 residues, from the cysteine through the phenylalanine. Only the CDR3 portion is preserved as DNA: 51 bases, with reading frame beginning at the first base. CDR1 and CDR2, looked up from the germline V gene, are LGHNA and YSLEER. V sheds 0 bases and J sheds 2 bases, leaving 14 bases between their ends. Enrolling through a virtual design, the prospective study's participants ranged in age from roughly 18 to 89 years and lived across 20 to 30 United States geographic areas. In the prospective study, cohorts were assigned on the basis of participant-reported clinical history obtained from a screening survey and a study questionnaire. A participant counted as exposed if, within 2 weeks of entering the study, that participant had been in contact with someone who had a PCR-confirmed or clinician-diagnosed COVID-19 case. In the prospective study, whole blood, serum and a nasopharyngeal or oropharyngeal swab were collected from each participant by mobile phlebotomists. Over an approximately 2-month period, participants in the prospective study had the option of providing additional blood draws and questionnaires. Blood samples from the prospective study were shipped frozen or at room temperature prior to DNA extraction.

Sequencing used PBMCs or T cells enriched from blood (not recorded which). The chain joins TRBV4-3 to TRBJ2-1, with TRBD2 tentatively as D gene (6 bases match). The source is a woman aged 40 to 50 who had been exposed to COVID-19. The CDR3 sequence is CASSQDSGSSAYNEQFF. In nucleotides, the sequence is TGCGCCAGCAGCCAAGATTCAGGGTCTAGCGCCTACAATGAGCAGTTCTTC.